The sequence of this TCR beta chain was determined in a study of shared clonotypes between healthy human individuals. Assay: immunoSEQ multiplex PCR; the TCRdb copy retains only in-frame clones and omits some. The table has about 1.5 million clones, 98% seen once. Splitting of CD4+ cells produced CD45RA+ naive and CD45RA-negative memory subsets. Details on this clone: Its antigen is not known.

The CDR3 totals 14 residues. The ends lost 7 bases at V and 6 bases at J; junction bases unmatched: 12. In germline, CDR1 is MGHDK, CDR2 SYGVNS. Study results and limitations: Among donors, sharing of clonotypes was expected to be affected by sequencing depth.

Sequenced: naive CD4+ T cells sorted from blood. Subset indicated: CD45RA+ positively selected. The receptor's source is a young man in good health. V is TRBV25-1 and J is TRBJ2-7, with 7 bases matching TRBD1. The DNA of the CDR3 is TGTGCCAGCACCCCCCCCCAGGGGGTGGGCGAGCAGTACTTC. Translated: CASTPPQGVGEQYF.